The 2 T cell receptor beta chains below all came from one sample that was sequenced in a study of blood T cells in healthy people across ages (dated by TCRdb to about 2015). Libraries were made using 5' RACE. The data were produced on an Illumina HiSeq 2500. A second roughly 6 to 12 cycle PCR used a sample-barcoded 5' primer and a J-beta primer mix. TCRdb itself trimmed the public reads at Q25 with fastp, ran MiXCR and retained productive beta chains. Rows with a matching CDR3 protein are joined into one entry that keeps the most common DNA and genes. This sample comprises under 850,000 distinct CDR3 sequences, roughly 40% of them detected only once. 10% to 15% of the sample belongs to the ten largest clones. The sample taken for sequencing was blood. The receptors were gathered from a man aged 18-30 years in good health.

Regarding this clonotype: Its ends do not fully match the called genes, so a read error is possible. The chain links TRBV12-3 or TRBV12-4 to TRBJ2-3, with D perhaps TRBD1 or TRBD2 (5 bases each). The CDR3 length is 17 residues. CDR3 protein: CTSSLRKGRGNTDTQYF. CDR3 nucleotides: TGTACCAGCAGTCTCCGAAAGGGACGGGGTAATACAGATACGCAGTATTTT.

There are a few counts of this clonotype. This chain joins TRBV5-6 and TRBJ2-3; 7 positions agree with TRBD1. Germline V gene sequence: CDR1 SGHDT, CDR2 YYEEEE. Trimming removed 4 bases from V and 7 bases from J; junction bases left unmatched: 3. This CDR3 spans 12 amino acids. The CDR3 coding sequence is TGTGCCAGCAGCGGACAGGCGAATACGCAGTATTTT. Translating it yields CASSGQANTQYF.